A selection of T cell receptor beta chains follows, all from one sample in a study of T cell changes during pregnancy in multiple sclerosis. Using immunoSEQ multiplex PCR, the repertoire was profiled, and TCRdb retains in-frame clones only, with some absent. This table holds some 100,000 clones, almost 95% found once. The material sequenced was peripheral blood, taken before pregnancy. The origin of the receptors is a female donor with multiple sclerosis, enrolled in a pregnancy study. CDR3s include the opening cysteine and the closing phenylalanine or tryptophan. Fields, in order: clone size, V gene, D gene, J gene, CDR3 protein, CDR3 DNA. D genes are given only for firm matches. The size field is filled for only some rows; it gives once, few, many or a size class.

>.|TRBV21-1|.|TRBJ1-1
CASSKPPRQGVNGAFF
TGTGCCAGCAGCAAACCCCCCCGACAGGGGGTAAATGGGGCTTTCTTT
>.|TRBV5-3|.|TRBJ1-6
CARSFRGGVIGYNSPLHF
TGTGCCAGAAGCTTCCGGGGTGGCGTGATTGGATATAATTCACCCCTCCACTTT
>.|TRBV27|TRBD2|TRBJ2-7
CASSPGLAGGEQYF
TGTGCCAGCAGTCCCGGACTAGCGGGGGGCGAGCAGTACTTC
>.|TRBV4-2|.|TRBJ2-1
CASSQPKLNNEQFF
TGTGCCAGCAGCCAACCTAAACTAAATAATGAGCAGTTCTTC
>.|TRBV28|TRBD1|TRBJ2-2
CASIRQGRGTGELFF
TGTGCCAGCATCCGACAGGGGCGCGGAACCGGGGAGCTGTTTTTT
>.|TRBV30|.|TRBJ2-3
CAWRASATDTQYF
TGTGCCTGGAGAGCGAGTGCCACAGATACGCAGTATTTT
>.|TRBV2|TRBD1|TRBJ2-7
CASRGTGRSPYEQYF
TGTGCCAGCAGAGGGACAGGGCGATCGCCCTACGAGCAGTACTTC
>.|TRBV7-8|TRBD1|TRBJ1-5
CASSPGGYQPQHF
TGTGCCAGCAGCCCAGGGGGCTATCAGCCCCAGCATTTT
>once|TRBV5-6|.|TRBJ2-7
CASSLGQAAYEQYF
TGTGCCAGCAGCTTGGGACAGGCCGCGTACGAGCAGTACTTC
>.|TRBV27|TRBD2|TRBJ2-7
CASSLAGGMYEQYF
TGTGCCAGCAGTCTAGCGGGAGGGATGTACGAGCAGTACTTC
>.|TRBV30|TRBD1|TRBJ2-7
CAWSLDRASEQHF
TGTGCCTGGAGTCTGGACAGGGCAAGCGAGCAGCACTTC
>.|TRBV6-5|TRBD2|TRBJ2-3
CASSRTSFADTQYF
TGTGCCAGCAGTCGGACTAGCTTCGCAGATACGCAGTATTTT
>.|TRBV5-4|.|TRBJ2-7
CASNAGEYEEQYF
TGTGCCAGCAACGCAGGGGAATATGAGGAGCAGTACTTC
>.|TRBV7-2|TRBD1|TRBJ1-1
CASSSGQGTEAFF
TGTGCCAGCAGCTCCGGACAGGGCACTGAAGCTTTCTTT
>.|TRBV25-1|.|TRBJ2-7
CASSEYGGARPYEQYF
TGTGCCAGCAGTGAATATGGCGGAGCTCGACCCTACGAGCAGTACTTC
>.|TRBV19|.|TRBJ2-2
CASSGRTGELFF
TGTGCCAGTAGTGGGCGCACCGGGGAGCTGTTTTTT
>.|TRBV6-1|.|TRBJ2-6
CASTDRTSSGANVLTF
TGTGCCAGCACTGACAGGACTAGCTCTGGGGCCAACGTCCTGACTTTC
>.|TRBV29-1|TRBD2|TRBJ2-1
CSVQGLAGVGEQFF
TGCAGCGTCCAGGGACTAGCGGGAGTTGGTGAGCAGTTCTTC
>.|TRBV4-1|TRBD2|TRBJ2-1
CASSQVGLADYNEQFF
TGCGCCAGCAGCCAAGTAGGACTAGCGGACTACAATGAGCAGTTCTTC
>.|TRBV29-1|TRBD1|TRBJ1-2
CSVEGTGMNYGYTF
TGCAGCGTTGAGGGGACAGGGATGAACTATGGCTACACCTTC
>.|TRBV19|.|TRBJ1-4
CASSIFLGSGIAEKLFF
TGTGCCAGTAGTATTTTCTTGGGGTCAGGGATCGCTGAAAAACTGTTTTTT